This TCR beta chain is from a study of T cell repertoires in ileal Crohn's disease. Notes on the study in general: Clonal expansions were more frequent in active smokers than non-smokers at surgery.

Regarding this clone: Its antigen is not known.

Germline V gene data show CDR1 as MGHRA and CDR2 as YSYEKL. V dropped 4 bases and J dropped 5; count of bases not matched to a gene: 11. The CDR3 contains 16 residues. Assay used: immunoSEQ multiplex PCR; TCRdb lists only in-frame clones, some missing. Here the sample spans approximately 7,000 clones, roughly 70% being singletons. The chain recombines TRBV4-1 with TRBJ2-5; TRBD2 agrees at 9 bases. Material for sequencing was ileal tissue. This receptor was obtained from an adult with Crohn's disease. CDR3 loop: CASSLSRLAVMETQYF. CDR3 nucleotides: TGCGCCAGCAGCCTTTCCCGACTAGCGGTAATGGAGACCCAGTACTTC.